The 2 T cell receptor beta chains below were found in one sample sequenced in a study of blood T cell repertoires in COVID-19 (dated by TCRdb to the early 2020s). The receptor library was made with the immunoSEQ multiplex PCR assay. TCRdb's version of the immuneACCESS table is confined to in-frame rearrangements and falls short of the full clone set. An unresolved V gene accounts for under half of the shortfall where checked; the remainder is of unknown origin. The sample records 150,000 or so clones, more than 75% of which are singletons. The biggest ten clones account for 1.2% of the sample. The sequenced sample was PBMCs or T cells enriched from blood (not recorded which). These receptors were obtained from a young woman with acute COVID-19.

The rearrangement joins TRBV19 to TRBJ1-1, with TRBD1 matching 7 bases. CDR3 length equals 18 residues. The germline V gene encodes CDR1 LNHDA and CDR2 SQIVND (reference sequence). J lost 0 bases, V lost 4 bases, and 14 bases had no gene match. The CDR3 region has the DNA TGTGCCAGTAGTAGAAGGGCAGGGGGGACCTTATTGAACACTGAAGCTTTCTTT. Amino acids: CASSRRAGGTLLNTEAFF.

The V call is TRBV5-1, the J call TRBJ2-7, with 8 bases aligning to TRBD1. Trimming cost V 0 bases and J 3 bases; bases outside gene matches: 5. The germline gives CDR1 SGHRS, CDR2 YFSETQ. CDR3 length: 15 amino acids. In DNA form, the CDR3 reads TGCGCCAGCAGCTTGGTGTCAGGGGGCCGCTACGAGCAGTACTTC. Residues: CASSLVSGGRYEQYF. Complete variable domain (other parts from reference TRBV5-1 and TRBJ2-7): KAGVTQTPRYLIKTRGQQVTLSCSPISGHRSVSWYQQTPGQGLQFLFEYFSETQRNKGNFPGRFSGRQFSNSRSEMNVSTLELGDSALYLCASSLVSGGRYEQYFGPGTRLTVT.